Below are 9 T cell receptor beta chains sequenced from a single sample in a study of cytomegalovirus exposure and HLA in healthy donors. PCR primers comprised 60 Vbeta and 13 Jbeta primers. Sequenced by immunoSEQ multiplex PCR; TCRdb stores in-frame clones only, minus some. The sample shows 90,000 to 130,000 clones, about 79% of them seen only once. Specimen: PBMCs. These TCRs come from a woman under 30 in good health and CMV-seropositive.

The V gene is TRBV6-1, the J gene TRBJ2-1, with D perhaps TRBD2 (5 bases). The CDR3 totals 13 residues. The germline gives CDR1 MNHNS, CDR2 SASEGT. Trimming removed 6 bases from V and 13 bases from J, with 19 bases in between. The CDR3 sequence: CASRVVVSGLQFF. DNA for the CDR3: TGTGCCAGCAGAGTCGTTGTAAGCGGACTTCAGTTCTTC.

This clone was seen a few times. The CDR3 spells CASRRTAYEQYF. The CDR3 nucleotides read TGTGCCAGCAGAAGGACAGCCTACGAGCAGTACTTC. The chain combines TRBV7-2 with TRBJ2-7; a weak D match, TRBD1 (6 bases). Germline V gene data show CDR1 as SGHTA and CDR2 as FQGNSA. The length of the CDR3 is 12 residues. Trimming stripped 6 bases from V and 2 bases from J, with 8 bases between.

The CDR3 nucleotides are TGTGCCTGGAGCGGGACTAGCGGAGTTAGAGGGCAGTTCTTC. Protein sequence: CAWSGTSGVRGQFF. The chain is built from TRBV30 and TRBJ2-1; TRBD2 aligns across 11 bases. V shed 3 bases, J shed 12 bases, and the junction held 10 bases outside the gene matches. Germline V gives CDR1 GTSNPN, CDR2 SVGIG (reference sequence). This CDR3 comprises 14 residues.

There are a few counts of this clone. The V and J genes are TRBV7-2 and TRBJ2-5; possible D gene TRBD2, 6 bases. This CDR3 is 13 amino acids long. Between the trimmed V and J ends, which lost 4 bases and 5 bases, there was a span of 11 bases. Germline V lookup: CDR1 SGHTA, CDR2 FQGNSA. CDR3 DNA sequence: TGTGCCAGCAGCTCCCTTCGGGGGGAGACCCAGTACTTC. Translation: CASSSLRGETQYF.

The gene calls are TRBV5-5 and TRBJ1-5; D gene ambiguous. The length of the CDR3 is 14 residues. Looked up from germline, CDR1 is SGHKS and CDR2 is YYEKEE (reference sequence). Trimming shortened V by 0 bases and J by 4 bases, and 8 bases separated the two germline ends. The chain's CDR3 is CASSLAGGNQPQHF. The CDR3 bases are TGTGCCAGCAGCTTGGCGGGAGGGAATCAGCCCCAGCATTTT.

This clone was observed once. The chain joins TRBV7-2 to TRBJ2-7, with D possibly matching TRBD2 (6 bases). Per the germline V gene, CDR1 is SGHTA and CDR2 is FQGNSA. V was clipped by 3 bases and J by 0 bases, with 12 bases between them. The CDR3 has 15 residues. CDR3 residues: CASSFYTGSSYEQYF. DNA of the CDR3: TGTGCCAGCAGCTTTTACACCGGGAGCTCCTACGAGCAGTACTTC.

On this clone itself: One junction end does not reproduce the germline sequence, and a read error may be involved. V usage is TRBV9 and J usage is TRBJ2-1, with TRBD1 matching 7 bases. Germline CDR1 is SGDLS and CDR2 is YYNGEE. This CDR3 has 17 residues. The CDR3 reads CDSSVGKNRGGPNEQFF. The CDR3 DNA is TGTGACAGCAGCGTAGGGAAGAACAGGGGCGGGCCCAATGAGCAGTTCTTC. Complete variable domain (other parts from reference TRBV9 and TRBJ2-1): DSGVTQTPKHLITATGQRVTLRCSPRSGDLSVYWYQQSLDQGLQFLIQYYNGEERAKGNILERFSAQQFPDLHSELNLSSLELGDSALYFCDSSVGKNRGGPNEQFFGPGTRLTVL.

A single count supports this clone. The gene calls are TRBV2 and TRBJ2-5, with 9 positions matching TRBD1. Germline V lookup: CDR1 SNHLY, CDR2 FYNNEI. Trimming took 8 bases from V and 5 from J; bases not matched to a gene: 6. The CDR3 extends over 13 amino acids. The CDR3 nucleotides read TGTGCCAGCCCAAGGACAGGGGAGGAGACCCAGTACTTC. Its protein product is CASPRTGEETQYF.

The chain carries TRBV28 and TRBJ2-7; possible D gene TRBD2, 6 bases. The CDR3 extends over 14 amino acids. Germline values: CDR1 MDHEN, CDR2 SYDVKM. The V and J ends lost 5 bases and 0 bases respectively, with 11 bases between them. CDR3 DNA sequence: TGTGCCAGCAGTCGGGGAGCGGGCTCCTACGAGCAGTACTTC. Protein: CASSRGAGSYEQYF.